The rows below give T cell receptor beta chains drawn from one sample of a study of blood T cell repertoires in COVID-19. TCRdb keeps only in-frame clones here, not all; method: immunoSEQ multiplex PCR. This sample has over 50,000 clones; roughly 90% occur once, and the top ten carry 2.5% to 3%. Input material: peripheral blood. Receptor source: a man older than 75 with acute or convalescent COVID-19. CDR3s include the opening cysteine and the closing phenylalanine or tryptophan. A D gene is named only where the DNA matches it firmly. Clone size is shown for a subset of rows, as once, few, many or a class of expanded clone.

cdr3_length: 13; v_call: TRBV2; d_call: -; clone_size: -; j_call: TRBJ2-7; cdr3_nt: TGTGCCAGCAGTGAACAGGGTTTCGGCGAGCAGTACTTC; cdr3_aa: CASSEQGFGEQYF
cdr3_length: 15; v_call: TRBV9; d_call: -; clone_size: once; j_call: TRBJ1-6; cdr3_nt: TGTGCCAGCAGCGTAGGAACAGGGTTGAATTCACCCCTCCACTTT; cdr3_aa: CASSVGTGLNSPLHF
cdr3_length: 16; v_call: TRBV7-2; d_call: TRBD2; clone_size: -; j_call: TRBJ2-3; cdr3_nt: TGTGCCAGCAGCTTTAGCGGGGGGGGGAGCACAGATACGCAGTATTTT; cdr3_aa: CASSFSGGGSTDTQYF
cdr3_length: 15; v_call: TRBV6-5; d_call: -; clone_size: -; j_call: TRBJ2-6; cdr3_nt: TGTGCCAGCATCTCTGCGAGCTCTGGGGCCAACGTCCTGACTTTC; cdr3_aa: CASISASSGANVLTF
cdr3_length: 16; v_call: TRBV30; d_call: TRBD1; clone_size: once; j_call: TRBJ1-2; cdr3_nt: TGTGCCTGGAGTGTAAGGGACAGGGGGCGCGACTATGGCTACACCTTC; cdr3_aa: CAWSVRDRGRDYGYTF
cdr3_length: 15; v_call: TRBV6-6; d_call: TRBD1; clone_size: once; j_call: TRBJ2-3; cdr3_nt: TGTGCCAGCAGTCCAGCGACAGGGGGTACGAATACGCAGTATTTT; cdr3_aa: CASSPATGGTNTQYF
cdr3_length: 14; v_call: TRBV6-2/TRBV6-3; d_call: TRBD1; clone_size: -; j_call: TRBJ1-5; cdr3_nt: TGTGCCAGCAGTCCCAGGACAGGGCTTCAGCCCCAGCATTTT; cdr3_aa: CASSPRTGLQPQHF
cdr3_length: 15; v_call: TRBV6-5; d_call: TRBD1; clone_size: -; j_call: TRBJ1-5; cdr3_nt: TGTGCCAGCAGTCGGGACAGGGGAGCGAATCAGCCCCAGCATTTT; cdr3_aa: CASSRDRGANQPQHF
cdr3_length: 17; v_call: TRBV14; d_call: -; clone_size: -; j_call: TRBJ2-1; cdr3_nt: TGTGCCAGCAGCCGCCCAGAAGGGGGGGGGCGCTACAATGAGCAGTTCTTC; cdr3_aa: CASSRPEGGGRYNEQFF
cdr3_length: 15; v_call: TRBV2; d_call: -; clone_size: -; j_call: TRBJ1-6; cdr3_nt: TGTGCCAGCAGTAACCACCGACTAGAAGGTTCACCCCTCCACTTT; cdr3_aa: CASSNHRLEGSPLHF
cdr3_length: 17; v_call: TRBV19; d_call: TRBD2; clone_size: -; j_call: TRBJ2-1; cdr3_nt: TGTGCCAGTAGTTTGGGACTAGCGGGGTACTCCTACAATGAGCAGTTCTTC; cdr3_aa: CASSLGLAGYSYNEQFF
cdr3_length: 15; v_call: TRBV24-1; d_call: -; clone_size: once; j_call: TRBJ2-5; cdr3_nt: TGTGCCACCAGTGACCCCAGGGGCAGACAAGAGACCCAGTACTTC; cdr3_aa: CATSDPRGRQETQYF
cdr3_length: 13; v_call: TRBV12-5; d_call: -; clone_size: -; j_call: TRBJ2-1; cdr3_nt: TGTGCTAGTGGTTTGGTACAGGGTGATGAGCAGTTCTTC; cdr3_aa: CASGLVQGDEQFF
cdr3_length: 16; v_call: TRBV11-3; d_call: -; clone_size: -; j_call: TRBJ1-1; cdr3_nt: TGTGCCAGCAGCTTAGGATCAGGCCGAGCTAAGACTGAAGCTTTCTTT; cdr3_aa: CASSLGSGRAKTEAFF
cdr3_length: 13; v_call: TRBV10-2; d_call: TRBD1; clone_size: -; j_call: TRBJ1-2; cdr3_nt: TGCGCCAGCAGTGACGGACAGGGTGTCGGCTACACCTTC; cdr3_aa: CASSDGQGVGYTF
cdr3_length: 15; v_call: TRBV27; d_call: TRBD1; clone_size: -; j_call: TRBJ2-1; cdr3_nt: TGTGCCAGCAGGTTGGGCGGGACAGGGGGTTCTGAGCAGTTCTTC; cdr3_aa: CASRLGGTGGSEQFF
cdr3_length: 15; v_call: TRBV30; d_call: TRBD1; clone_size: -; j_call: TRBJ2-2; cdr3_nt: TGTGCCTGGAGTCGGGGACAGGGGGCCGCCGGGGAGCTGTTTTTT; cdr3_aa: CAWSRGQGAAGELFF
cdr3_length: 16; v_call: TRBV6-5; d_call: TRBD2; clone_size: -; j_call: TRBJ2-1; cdr3_nt: TGTGCCAGCAGTTACTCAGGACTAGCCCCATACAATGAGCAGTTCTTC; cdr3_aa: CASSYSGLAPYNEQFF
cdr3_length: 12; v_call: TRBV9; d_call: -; clone_size: few; j_call: TRBJ1-1; cdr3_nt: TGTGCCAGCAGCGTAGGGCAGGGTGGAGCTTTCTTT; cdr3_aa: CASSVGQGGAFF
cdr3_length: 15; v_call: TRBV10-2; d_call: -; clone_size: once; j_call: TRBJ2-7; cdr3_nt: TGCGCCAGCAGTGACCGACAGTCCAGCTCCTACGAGCAGTACTTC; cdr3_aa: CASSDRQSSSYEQYF
cdr3_length: 16; v_call: TRBV5-1; d_call: TRBD1; clone_size: -; j_call: TRBJ2-3; cdr3_nt: TGCGCCAGCAGCTTATCACCGGGACAGGGGACAGATACGCAGTATTTT; cdr3_aa: CASSLSPGQGTDTQYF
cdr3_length: 16; v_call: TRBV7-2; d_call: TRBD1; clone_size: once; j_call: TRBJ2-2; cdr3_nt: TGTGCCAGCAGCCCCCGGACAGGTTCGAGGACCGGGGAGCTGTTTTTT; cdr3_aa: CASSPRTGSRTGELFF
cdr3_length: 12; v_call: TRBV10-3; d_call: -; clone_size: once; j_call: TRBJ2-7; cdr3_nt: TGTGCCATCAGCCCACAGCAGTACGAGCAGTACTTC; cdr3_aa: CAISPQQYEQYF
cdr3_length: 16; v_call: TRBV3-1/TRBV3-2; d_call: TRBD1; clone_size: medium-sized; j_call: TRBJ2-3; cdr3_nt: TGTGCCAGCAGCCTATCCGGGACAGAATTTACAGATACGCAGTATTTT; cdr3_aa: CASSLSGTEFTDTQYF
cdr3_length: 16; v_call: TRBV18; d_call: TRBD2; clone_size: -; j_call: TRBJ2-5; cdr3_nt: TGTGCCAGCTCACGACTAGCGGGGGACCTCCAAGAGACCCAGTACTTC; cdr3_aa: CASSRLAGDLQETQYF
cdr3_length: 14; v_call: TRBV30; d_call: TRBD2; clone_size: -; j_call: TRBJ2-1; cdr3_nt: TGTGCCTCTAAAGCGGGGGCAACCTACAATGAGCAGTTCTTC; cdr3_aa: CASKAGATYNEQFF
cdr3_length: 12; v_call: TRBV19; d_call: -; clone_size: -; j_call: TRBJ2-7; cdr3_nt: TGTGCCAGTAGTCTGGCGGGCTACGAGCAGTACTTC; cdr3_aa: CASSLAGYEQYF
cdr3_length: 15; v_call: TRBV6-2/TRBV6-3; d_call: TRBD1; clone_size: -; j_call: TRBJ2-7; cdr3_nt: TGTGCCAGCACCCCGGGACAGGGGGCGCGGTACGAGCAGTACTTC; cdr3_aa: CASTPGQGARYEQYF
cdr3_length: 16; v_call: TRBV19; d_call: -; clone_size: -; j_call: TRBJ2-1; cdr3_nt: TGTGCCAGTACCCCTATAGGTACAGGGCAGAACAATGAGCAGTTCTTC; cdr3_aa: CASTPIGTGQNNEQFF
cdr3_length: 16; v_call: TRBV6-2/TRBV6-3; d_call: -; clone_size: -; j_call: TRBJ2-3; cdr3_nt: TGTGCCAGCAGTTACTCGGGGCGAGCGTCATCAAATACGCAGTATTTT; cdr3_aa: CASSYSGRASSNTQYF
cdr3_length: 18; v_call: TRBV6-1; d_call: TRBD2; clone_size: -; j_call: TRBJ2-5; cdr3_nt: TGTGCCAGCAGTGAAGTAGGGACTAGCGGGGTTGGACAAGAGACCCAGTACTTC; cdr3_aa: CASSEVGTSGVGQETQYF
cdr3_length: 18; v_call: TRBV5-1; d_call: -; clone_size: -; j_call: TRBJ2-6; cdr3_nt: TGCGCCAGCAGCTTACCAGGGACTGCCAGCTCTGGGGCCAACGTCCTGACTTTC; cdr3_aa: CASSLPGTASSGANVLTF
cdr3_length: 18; v_call: TRBV19; d_call: TRBD2; clone_size: -; j_call: TRBJ2-1; cdr3_nt: TGTGCCAGTAGTATAATCAAACCGGGGGGTAGCTCCTACAATGAGCAGTTCTTC; cdr3_aa: CASSIIKPGGSSYNEQFF
cdr3_length: 13; v_call: TRBV5-1; d_call: -; clone_size: once; j_call: TRBJ1-4; cdr3_nt: TGCGCCAGCAGCCCTGGGAGGGATGAAAAACTGTTTTTT; cdr3_aa: CASSPGRDEKLFF
cdr3_length: 13; v_call: TRBV12-3/TRBV12-4; d_call: TRBD1; clone_size: -; j_call: TRBJ2-7; cdr3_nt: TGTGCCAGCAGGGGGACAGCCTCCTACGAGCAGTACTTC; cdr3_aa: CASRGTASYEQYF
cdr3_length: 15; v_call: TRBV6-2/TRBV6-3; d_call: TRBD1; clone_size: -; j_call: TRBJ1-1; cdr3_nt: TGTGCCAGCAGTTACGGGACAGTGGAGAACACTGAAGCTTTCTTT; cdr3_aa: CASSYGTVENTEAFF
cdr3_length: 12; v_call: TRBV28; d_call: -; clone_size: -; j_call: TRBJ2-7; cdr3_nt: TGTGCCAGCAGTTCCCAGCCGGGGGAGCAGTACTTC; cdr3_aa: CASSSQPGEQYF
cdr3_length: 14; v_call: TRBV10-3; d_call: -; clone_size: few; j_call: TRBJ2-3; cdr3_nt: TGTGCCATCGCCCGGGGAGACAGCACAGATACGCAGTATTTT; cdr3_aa: CAIARGDSTDTQYF
cdr3_length: 18; v_call: TRBV19; d_call: TRBD1; clone_size: -; j_call: TRBJ1-4; cdr3_nt: TGTGCCACCGAGAGGGGCAGGGGGGCCCAATCTGCTAATGAAAAACTGTTTTTT; cdr3_aa: CATERGRGAQSANEKLFF
cdr3_length: 13; v_call: TRBV11-2; d_call: -; clone_size: once; j_call: TRBJ1-1; cdr3_nt: TGTGCCAGCGTACCGGGGTTGGACACTGAAGCTTTCTTT; cdr3_aa: CASVPGLDTEAFF
cdr3_length: 15; v_call: TRBV27; d_call: -; clone_size: -; j_call: TRBJ2-7; cdr3_nt: TGTGCCAGCAGTCCCCGTCGGGGTGAGTCCTACGAGCAGTACTTC; cdr3_aa: CASSPRRGESYEQYF
cdr3_length: 14; v_call: TRBV18; d_call: -; clone_size: -; j_call: TRBJ2-2; cdr3_nt: TGTGCCAGCTCATCCCATCCGGGAACCGGGGAGCTGTTTTTT; cdr3_aa: CASSSHPGTGELFF
cdr3_length: 15; v_call: TRBV13; d_call: TRBD2; clone_size: -; j_call: TRBJ2-3; cdr3_nt: TGTGCCACCGGGGCCCCCGCCGGGGGGGAAGATACGCAGTATTTT; cdr3_aa: CATGAPAGGEDTQYF
cdr3_length: 15; v_call: TRBV6-5; d_call: TRBD1; clone_size: -; j_call: TRBJ1-5; cdr3_nt: TGTGCCAGCAGTTTCTACAGGGGAGGCGATCAGCCCCAGCATTTT; cdr3_aa: CASSFYRGGDQPQHF
cdr3_length: 14; v_call: TRBV5-1; d_call: -; clone_size: -; j_call: TRBJ1-1; cdr3_nt: TGCGCCAGCAGTACCCAGTCCGAAAACACTGAAGCTTTCTTT; cdr3_aa: CASSTQSENTEAFF
cdr3_length: 14; v_call: TRBV6-5; d_call: TRBD1; clone_size: -; j_call: TRBJ1-2; cdr3_nt: TGTGCCAGCCTATTAGGACAGGGACCCTATGGCTACACCTTC; cdr3_aa: CASLLGQGPYGYTF
cdr3_length: 15; v_call: TRBV30; d_call: -; clone_size: -; j_call: TRBJ2-7; cdr3_nt: TGTGCTTGGACTTTACACCGGGATCAAGAGCCCGAGCAGTACTTC; cdr3_aa: CAWTLHRDQEPEQYF